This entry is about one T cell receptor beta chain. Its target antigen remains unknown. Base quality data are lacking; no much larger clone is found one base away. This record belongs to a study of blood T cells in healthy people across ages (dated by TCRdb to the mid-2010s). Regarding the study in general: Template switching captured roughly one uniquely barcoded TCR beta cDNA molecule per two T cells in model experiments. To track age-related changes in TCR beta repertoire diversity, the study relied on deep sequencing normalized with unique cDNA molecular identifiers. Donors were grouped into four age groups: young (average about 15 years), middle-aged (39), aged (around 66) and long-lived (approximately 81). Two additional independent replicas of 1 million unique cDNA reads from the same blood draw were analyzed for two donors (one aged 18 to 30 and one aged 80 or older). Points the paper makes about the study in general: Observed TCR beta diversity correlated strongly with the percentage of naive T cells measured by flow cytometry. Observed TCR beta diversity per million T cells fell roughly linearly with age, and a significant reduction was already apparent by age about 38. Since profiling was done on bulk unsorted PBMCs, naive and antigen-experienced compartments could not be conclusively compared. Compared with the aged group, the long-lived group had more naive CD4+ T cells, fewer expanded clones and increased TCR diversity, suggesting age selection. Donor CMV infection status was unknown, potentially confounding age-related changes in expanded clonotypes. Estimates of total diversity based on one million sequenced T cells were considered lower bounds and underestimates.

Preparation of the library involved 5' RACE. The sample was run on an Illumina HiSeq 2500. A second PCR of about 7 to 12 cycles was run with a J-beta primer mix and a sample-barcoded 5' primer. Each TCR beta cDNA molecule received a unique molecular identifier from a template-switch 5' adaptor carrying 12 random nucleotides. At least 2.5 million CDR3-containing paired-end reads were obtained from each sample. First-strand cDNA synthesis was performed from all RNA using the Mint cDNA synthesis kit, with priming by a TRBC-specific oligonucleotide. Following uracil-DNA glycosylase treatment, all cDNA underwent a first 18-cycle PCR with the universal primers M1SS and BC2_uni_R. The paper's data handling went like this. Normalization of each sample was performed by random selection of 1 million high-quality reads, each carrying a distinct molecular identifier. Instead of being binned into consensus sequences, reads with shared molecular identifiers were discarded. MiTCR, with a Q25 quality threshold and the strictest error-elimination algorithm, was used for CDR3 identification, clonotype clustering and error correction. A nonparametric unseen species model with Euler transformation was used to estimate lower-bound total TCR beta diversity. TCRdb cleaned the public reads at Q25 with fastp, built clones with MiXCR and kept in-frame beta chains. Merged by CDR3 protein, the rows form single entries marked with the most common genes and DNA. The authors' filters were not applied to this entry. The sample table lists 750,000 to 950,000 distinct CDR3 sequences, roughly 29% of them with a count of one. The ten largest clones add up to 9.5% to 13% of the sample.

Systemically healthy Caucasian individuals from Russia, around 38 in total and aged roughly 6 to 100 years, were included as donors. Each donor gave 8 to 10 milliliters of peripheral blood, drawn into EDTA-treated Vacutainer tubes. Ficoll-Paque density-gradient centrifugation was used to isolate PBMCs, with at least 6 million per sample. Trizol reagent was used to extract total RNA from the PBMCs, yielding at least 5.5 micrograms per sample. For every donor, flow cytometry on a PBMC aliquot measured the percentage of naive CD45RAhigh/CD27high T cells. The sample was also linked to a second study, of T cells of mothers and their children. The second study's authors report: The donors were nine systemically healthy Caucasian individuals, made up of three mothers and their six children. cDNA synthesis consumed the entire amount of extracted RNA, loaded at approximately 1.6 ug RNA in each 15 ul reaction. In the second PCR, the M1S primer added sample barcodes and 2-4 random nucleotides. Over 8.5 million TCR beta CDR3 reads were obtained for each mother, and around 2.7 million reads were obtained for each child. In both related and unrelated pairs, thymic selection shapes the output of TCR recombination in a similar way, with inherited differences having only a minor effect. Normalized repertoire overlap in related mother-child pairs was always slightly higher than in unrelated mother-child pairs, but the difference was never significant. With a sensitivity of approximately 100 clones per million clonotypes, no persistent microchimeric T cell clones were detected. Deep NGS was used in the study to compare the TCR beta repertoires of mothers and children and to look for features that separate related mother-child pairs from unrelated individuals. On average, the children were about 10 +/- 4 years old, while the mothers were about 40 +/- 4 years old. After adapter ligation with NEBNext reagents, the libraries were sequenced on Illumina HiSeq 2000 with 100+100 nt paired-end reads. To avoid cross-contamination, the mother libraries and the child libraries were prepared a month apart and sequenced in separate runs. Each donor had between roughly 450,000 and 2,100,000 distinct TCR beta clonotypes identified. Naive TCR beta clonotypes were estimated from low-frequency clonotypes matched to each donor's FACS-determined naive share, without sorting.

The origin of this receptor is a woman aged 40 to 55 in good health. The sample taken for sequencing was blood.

CDR3 protein: CSAREPSDTQYF. At the DNA level, the sequence is TGCAGTGCTAGAGAACCATCAGATACGCAGTATTTT. The rearrangement joined TRBV20-1 to TRBJ2-3; there is no confident call for the D gene. V and J are truncated by 0 bases and 4 bases respectively, leaving an intervening sequence of 5 bases. The CDR3, cysteine through phenylalanine, is 12 amino acids long. This entry keeps only the CDR3 DNA: 36 bases, framed from base 1. According to the germline V gene (reference sequence), CDR1 reads DFQATT and CDR2 reads SNEGSKA.